The 6 T cell receptor beta chains given below trace back to one sample, sequenced in a study of glioma-infiltrating T cells after dendritic cell vaccination. Documented time point: after dendritic cell vaccination, including at tumor progression/relapse. TCRdb's copy holds only in-frame clones and misses some; the assay was immunoSEQ multiplex PCR. Counted here are 20,000 to 30,000 clones, just under 90% occurring once; the ten biggest clones make up over 2.5%. Sequenced here: blood, sampled after dendritic cell vaccination. These receptor sequences come from a human donor with glioblastoma.

The gene calls are TRBV11-2 and TRBJ2-4, with TRBD2 matching 10 bases. The germline V gene encodes CDR1 SGHAT and CDR2 FQNNGV. With 0 bases clipped from V and 0 bases from J, the junction kept 8 bases outside the gene matches. This CDR3 region has 19 residues. CDR3 in amino acids: CASSLELASGGLAKNIQYF. The CDR3 nucleotides read TGTGCCAGCAGCTTAGAACTGGCTAGCGGGGGCTTAGCCAAAAACATTCAGTACTTC.

The sample holds one count of this clone. V and J are TRBV30 and TRBJ1-5, with TRBD1 identical over 8 bases. The CDR3 sequence is 15 residues long. Germline loops: CDR1 GTSNPN, CDR2 SVGIG (reference sequence). V lost 3 bases to trimming and J lost 4 bases; unmatched junction nucleotides: 8. This CDR3 is CAWRRSQGGNQPQHF. As DNA, the CDR3 is TGTGCCTGGAGGCGCTCACAGGGGGGAAATCAGCCCCAGCATTTT.

This clone was seen a handful of times. The genes are TRBV6-6 and TRBJ2-1, with TRBD2 identical over 9 bases. Germline CDR1 and CDR2: MNHNY and SVGAGI (reference sequence). The CDR3 is 15 residues long. The trim removed 2 bases at V and 10 bases at J, leaving 9 bases unmatched. The CDR3 region has the DNA TGTGCCAGCAGTTACCCTGAGCGGGGGGTGAGGGAGCAGTTCTTC. It codes for CASSYPERGVREQFF.

In its sample, this clone was seen a few times. The gene calls are TRBV18 and TRBJ2-6; maybe TRBD1 (5 bases). This CDR3 is 15 amino acids long. V was shortened by 6 bases and J by 4 bases, with 13 bases between the two germline ends. Germline CDR1 KGHSH, CDR2 LQKENI. The CDR3 protein is CASSQPGNGANVLTF. As DNA, the CDR3 is TGTGCCAGCTCCCAACCAGGGAACGGGGCCAACGTCCTGACTTTC.

In this sample, this clone turned up once. V and J are TRBV28 and TRBJ1-2; D not certain. Germline CDR1 is MDHEN and CDR2 is SYDVKM. The CDR3 consists of 15 residues. The germline V and J ends were trimmed by 3 bases and 3 bases, with 14 bases remaining between them. CDR3 DNA: TGTGCCAGCAGTTTTCAGTCCCCTGCTCACTATGGCTACACCTTC. Translation gives CASSFQSPAHYGYTF.

The chain joins TRBV5-5 to TRBJ2-5, with a possible D match to TRBD1 (5 bases). The DNA matches TRBJ2-7 better at its end, which makes the J call doubtful. The CDR3 length is 13 residues. Germline V gives CDR1 SGHKS, CDR2 YYEKEE (reference sequence). In DNA form, the CDR3 reads TGTGCCAGCAGCCTAGACAGAGGCTACGAGCAGTACTTC. Translated, it gives CASSLDRGYEQYF.